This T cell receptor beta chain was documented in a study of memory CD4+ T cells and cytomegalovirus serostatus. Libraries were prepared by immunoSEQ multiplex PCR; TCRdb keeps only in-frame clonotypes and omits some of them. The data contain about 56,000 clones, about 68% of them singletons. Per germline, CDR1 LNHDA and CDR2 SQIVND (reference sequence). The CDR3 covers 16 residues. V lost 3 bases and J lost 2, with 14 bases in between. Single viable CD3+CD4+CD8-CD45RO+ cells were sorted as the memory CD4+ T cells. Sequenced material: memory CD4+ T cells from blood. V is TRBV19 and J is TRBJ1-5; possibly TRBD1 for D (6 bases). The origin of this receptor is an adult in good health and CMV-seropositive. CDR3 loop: CASSILGASGNQPQHF. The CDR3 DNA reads TGTGCCAGTAGTATCTTGGGGGCGAGTGGCAATCAGCCCCAGCATTTT.